Presented here are 16 T cell receptor beta chains from one specimen sequenced in a study of OX40 agonist ivuxolimab in advanced cancers. Libraries were prepared by immunoSEQ multiplex PCR; TCRdb keeps only in-frame clonotypes and omits some of them. This sample has roughly 42,000 clones; under 95% occur once, and the top ten carry roughly 15%. The sequenced sample was CD4+ or CD8+ T cells sorted from blood, obtained in a trial of the OX40 agonist ivuxolimab. Receptors were obtained from an adult with an advanced solid tumor such as melanoma, head and neck, liver or kidney cancer.

The CDR3 nucleotides read TGTGCCAGCAGGGGGGTCACCTTCAATACGCAGTATTTT. This codes for CASRGVTFNTQYF. The chain joins TRBV28 to TRBJ2-3; the D call may be TRBD1 or TRBD2 (5 bases each). The CDR3 consists of 13 residues. Germline values: CDR1 MDHEN, CDR2 SYDVKM. V lost 6 bases, J lost 7 bases, and 14 bases lay in between. The full variable domain, with the rest looked up from reference TRBV28 and TRBJ2-3, is DVKVTQSSRYLVKRTGEKVFLECVQDMDHENMFWYRQDPGLGLRLIYFSYDVKMKEKGDIPEGYSVSREKKERFSLILESASTNQTSMYLCASRGVTFNTQYFGPGTRLTVL.

V is TRBV6-1 and J is TRBJ2-4; D is ambiguous. Germline V gene lookup returns CDR1 MNHNS and CDR2 SASEGT. This CDR3 has 16 amino acids. V gave up 2 bases and J gave up 3 bases, with 14 bases separating them. CDR3 in amino acids: CASSEQGGSDKNIQYF. In DNA form, the CDR3 reads TGTGCCAGCAGTGAACAAGGCGGCTCCGACAAAAACATTCAGTACTTC.

This clone was picked up one time. The chain carries TRBV4-1 and TRBJ1-1; a weak D match, TRBD1 (5 bases). CDR3 length: 16 residues. V lost 0 bases and J lost 0, with 11 bases in between. From germline, CDR1 is MGHRA and CDR2 YSYEKL. The CDR3 sequence: CASSQDNEGLNTEAFF. Here the CDR3 DNA reads TGCGCCAGCAGCCAAGATAATGAGGGGCTGAACACTGAAGCTTTCTTT.

The gene calls are TRBV7-9 and TRBJ2-2; D ambiguous. The length of the CDR3 is 13 residues. The V end lost 4 bases, the J end lost 6 bases, and 9 bases lay between the germline ends. Germline assignment: CDR1 SEHNR and CDR2 FQNEAQ (reference sequence). Here the CDR3 reads CASSSGVAGELFF. The CDR3 DNA follows: TGTGCCAGCAGCTCGGGTGTCGCCGGGGAGCTGTTTTTT.

The chain combines TRBV7-9 with TRBJ2-3, with TRBD2 matching over 7 bases. CDR1 and CDR2 (germline): SEHNR, FQNEAQ (reference sequence). This CDR3 has 15 amino acids. The junction had 4 bases not matched to a gene; V was cut back by 0 bases and J by 4 bases. The CDR3 bases are TGTGCCAGCAGCTTAGCGGGAGGGCCGTCAGATACGCAGTATTTT. Translation gives CASSLAGGPSDTQYF.

The V and J genes are TRBV27 and TRBJ2-7; no clear D. Germline loops: CDR1 MNHEY, CDR2 SMNVEV (reference sequence). This CDR3 is 13 amino acids long. The V end lost 2 bases, the J end lost 3 bases, and 8 bases lay between the germline ends. CDR3 sequence: CASSLNSYYEQYF. The DNA for the CDR3 is TGTGCCAGCAGTTTAAACTCATACTACGAGCAGTACTTC.

This chain connects TRBV2 to TRBJ2-7; 11 nucleotides align to TRBD1. Germline CDR1 is SNHLY and CDR2 is FYNNEI. V shed 3 bases and J 4 bases; nucleotides not matched to a gene: 11. This CDR3 is 17 amino acids long. CDR3 coding DNA: TGTGCCAGCAGTGAGCCCAGGACAGGGGGCTATTGGTACGAGCAGTACTTC. Translated: CASSEPRTGGYWYEQYF.

This rearrangement joins TRBV19 to TRBJ1-5; the D is unclear. This CDR3 is built from 14 residues. Germline CDR1 LNHDA, CDR2 SQIVND (reference sequence). The V end was cut by 5 bases, the J end by 5 bases, with 13 bases between. This CDR3 reads CASSAGTSDQPQHF. DNA for the CDR3: TGTGCCAGTAGTGCCGGCACATCAGATCAGCCCCAGCATTTT.

CDR3 sequence: CASSELVAQEQYF. CDR3 sequence (DNA): TGCGCCAGCAGTGAGTTGGTAGCTCAGGAGCAGTACTTC. The chain uses TRBV10-2 and TRBJ2-7, with no clear D. Germline assignment: CDR1 WSHSY and CDR2 SAAADI. Deletions cut 1 base from V and 7 bases from J, with 11 bases between. CDR3 length: 13 amino acids.

Only a few counts were recorded for this clone. The chain employs TRBV7-6 and TRBJ1-1; D is undetermined. Between the trimmed V and J ends, which lost 7 bases and 0 bases, there was a span of 9 bases. The CDR3 contains 13 residues. Per germline, CDR1 SGHVS and CDR2 FNYEAQ. The CDR3 nucleotides read TGTGCCAGCACCCAGCGGCTGAACACTGAAGCTTTCTTT. It codes for CASTQRLNTEAFF.

V usage is TRBV4-1 and J usage is TRBJ1-5, with a tentative D call TRBD1 (6 bases). The CDR3 totals 15 residues. The V and J ends lost 2 bases and 3 bases respectively, with 11 bases between them. Germline CDR1 and CDR2: MGHRA and YSYEKL. The CDR3 loop is CASSQRYRDNQPQHF. The CDR3 region has the DNA TGCGCCAGCAGCCAAAGATACAGGGACAATCAGCCCCAGCATTTT.

The chain carries TRBV4-1 and TRBJ2-5; 7 bases map to TRBD1. The DNA end is more similar to TRBJ2-7, so the J call may be wrong. The CDR3 spans 16 residues. Germline V gives CDR1 MGHRA, CDR2 YSYEKL. The CDR3 reads CASSQDRGTALYEQYF. The CDR3 bases are TGCGCCAGCAGCCAAGATCGTGGGACAGCCCTCTACGAGCAGTACTTC.

This rearrangement joins TRBV6-6 to TRBJ2-7, with D perhaps given as TRBD1 or TRBD2 (6 bases each). With 7 bases removed from V and 6 bases from J, the gap between germline ends came to 16 bases. Germline V gene data show CDR1 as MNHNY and CDR2 as SVGAGI (reference sequence). The CDR3 contains 13 residues. CDR3 region: CASTHGGGSEQYF. The CDR3 coding sequence is TGTGCCAGCACCCACGGAGGGGGGTCCGAGCAGTACTTC.

The gene calls are TRBV6-5 and TRBJ2-3; D may be TRBD1 or TRBD2 (5 bases each). Germline V gene sequence: CDR1 MNHEY, CDR2 SVGAGI. Trimming took off 1 base at V and 2 bases at J, with 10 bases between the two ends. CDR3 size: 15 residues. DNA of the CDR3: TGTGCCAGCAGTTACTTCGGGGCGAACACAGATACGCAGTATTTT. Its protein is CASSYFGANTDTQYF.

This chain connects TRBV5-1 to TRBJ2-7; 7 bases fit TRBD1. The germline V gene encodes CDR1 SGHRS and CDR2 YFSETQ. The CDR3 has 14 residues. With V trimmed by 0 bases and J by 3 bases, 3 bases remained unmatched. In DNA, the CDR3 is TGCGCCAGCAGCTTGGGCCGGGACAGCTACGAGCAGTACTTC. This encodes CASSLGRDSYEQYF.

V and J are TRBV7-9 and TRBJ2-5; 12 bases are a match to TRBD1. The CDR3 consists of 15 residues. Germline CDR1 and CDR2: SEHNR and FQNEAQ (reference sequence). The J segment lost 5 bases and the V segment lost 4 bases, leaving 5 bases of the junction unmatched. The CDR3 sequence is CASSSRDRGQETQYF. CDR3 DNA: TGTGCCAGCAGCTCCAGGGACAGGGGGCAGGAGACCCAGTACTTC. The full variable domain, rest sourced from reference TRBV7-9 and TRBJ2-5, is DTGVSQNPRHKITKRGQNVTFRCDPISEHNRLYWYRQTLGQGPEFLTYFQNEAQLEKSRLLSDRFSAERPKGSFSTLEIQRTEQGDSAMYLCASSSRDRGQETQYFGPGTRLLVL.